This T cell receptor beta chain was identified in a study of blood T cells in healthy people across ages. Study summary: About one barcoded beta molecule per two T cells was the capture yield of template switching.

A J-beta primer mix and a sample-barcoded 5' primer were used in a second PCR of roughly 6 to 12 cycles. From the 5' RACE reads, TCRdb called clonotypes with MiXCR, one entry per CDR3 protein. The sample yields around 620,000 distinct CDR3 sequences, approximately 27% seen once. Notes on the study in general: A roughly linear fall in TCR beta diversity per million T cells was seen with increasing age.

A remark on this clonotype: Its specificity is not known.

The germline V gene encodes CDR1 SGHTA and CDR2 FQGNSA. This CDR3 is built from 13 residues. Trimming at V came to 9 bases and at J to 4 bases, leaving 7 bases not matched to a gene. This clonotype was obtained from a woman in her 70s in good health. Sequencing was performed on blood. The V and J genes are TRBV7-2 and TRBJ2-3; 7 nucleotides align to TRBD2. CDR3 amino acids: CASRSGGADTQYF. CDR3 nucleotide sequence: TGTGCCAGTAGAAGTGGGGGGGCAGATACGCAGTATTTT.